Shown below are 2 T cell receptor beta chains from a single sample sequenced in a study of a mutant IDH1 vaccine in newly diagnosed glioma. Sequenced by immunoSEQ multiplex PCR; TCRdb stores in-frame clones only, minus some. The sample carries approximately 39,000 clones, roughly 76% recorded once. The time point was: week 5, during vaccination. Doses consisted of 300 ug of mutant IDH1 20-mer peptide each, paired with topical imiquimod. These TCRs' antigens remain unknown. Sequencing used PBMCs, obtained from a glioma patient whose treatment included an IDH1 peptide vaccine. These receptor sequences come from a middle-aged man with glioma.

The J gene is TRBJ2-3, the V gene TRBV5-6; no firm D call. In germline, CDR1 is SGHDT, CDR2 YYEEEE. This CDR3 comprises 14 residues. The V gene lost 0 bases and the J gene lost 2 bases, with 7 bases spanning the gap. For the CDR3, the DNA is TGTGCCAGCAGCTTGGTACGAGTCACAGATACGCAGTATTTT. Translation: CASSLVRVTDTQYF.

The CDR3 reads CASKGSWAFF. In nucleotides, the CDR3 is TGTGCCAGCAAGGGTAGTTGGGCTTTCTTT. J is TRBJ1-1 and V is TRBV6-1; the D is unclear. The germline V gene encodes CDR1 MNHNS and CDR2 SASEGT. This CDR3 has 10 residues. V lost 7 bases to trimming and J lost 11 bases, with 11 bases between them.